These T cell receptor beta chains were read from a single sample in a study of regulatory T cells in long-lasting Graves disease. TCRdb ran MiXCR on the multiplex PCR reads and lists one entry per CDR3 protein. The sample carries approximately 690,000 distinct CDR3 sequences, 25% to 35% recorded once. Specimen: peripheral blood mononuclear cells (PBMCs), collected when the disease was refractory, from a patient treated with antithyroid drugs. The receptors were sampled from a female donor with Graves disease. Each CDR3 is given with its conserved first and last residue. Each record gives: clone size, V gene, D gene, J gene, CDR3 protein, CDR3 DNA. A D gene is named only where the DNA matches it firmly. The listing skips clone size in some rows; elsewhere it reads once, few, many or a size class.

-	TRBV10-3	-	TRBJ1-2	CAISEQFNYGYTF	TGTGCCATCAGCGAGCAGTTTAACTATGGCTACACCTTC
-	TRBV12-5	-	TRBJ1-4	CASGLRVEEKLFF	TGTGCTAGTGGTTTGAGGGTAGAAGAAAAACTGTTTTTT
-	TRBV7-9	-	TRBJ1-1	CASSPGTGIPEAFF	TGTGCCAGCAGCCCCGGGACTGGGATACCTGAAGCTTTCTTT
-	TRBV20-1	-	TRBJ1-1	CSARAPGRDTEAFF	TGCAGTGCTAGAGCCCCAGGGAGGGACACTGAAGCTTTCTTT
few	TRBV20-1	TRBD1	TRBJ1-1	CSAPRDRGDAFF	TGCAGTGCGCCGAGAGACAGGGGCGACGCTTTCTTT
-	TRBV7-9	-	TRBJ2-5	CASSPTTSPAETQYF	TGTGCCAGCAGCCCGACGACGAGTCCGGCAGAGACCCAGTACTTC
-	TRBV27	-	TRBJ2-7	CASSFGGRWVYEQYF	TGTGCCAGCAGTTTTGGCGGACGATGGGTCTACGAGCAGTACTTC
-	TRBV7-2	-	TRBJ1-2	CASSSRLGLRNYGYTF	TGTGCCAGCAGCTCGAGGCTGGGACTCAGGAACTATGGCTACACCTTC
-	TRBV2	TRBD1	TRBJ1-5	CASREGQEKDQPQHF	TGTGCCAGCAGGGAGGGACAGGAGAAAGATCAGCCCCAGCATTTT
-	TRBV12-3/TRBV12-4	-	TRBJ1-4	CASSLGQGGSEKLFF	TGTGCCAGCAGTTTAGGTCAGGGTGGGAGTGAAAAACTGTTTTTT
-	TRBV9	-	TRBJ2-7	CASSKGGPAYEQYF	TGTGCCAGCAGCAAAGGAGGGCCAGCCTACGAGCAGTACTTC
-	TRBV5-1	TRBD1	TRBJ1-4	CASSLKTGASPIEKLFF	TGCGCCAGCAGCTTAAAGACAGGGGCCTCCCCCATTGAAAAACTGTTTTTT
-	TRBV7-3	TRBD1	TRBJ1-2	CASSPTGGSYGYTF	TGTGCCAGCAGCCCGACAGGGGGAAGCTATGGCTACACCTTC
few	TRBV28	-	TRBJ1-5	CASINPLGGNQPQHF	TGTGCCAGCATCAACCCACTGGGGGGGAATCAGCCCCAGCATTTT
few	TRBV2	-	TRBJ1-3	CASSRTSSGNTIYF	TGTGCCAGCAGTCGAACCAGCTCTGGAAACACCATATATTTT
few	TRBV27	-	TRBJ1-5	CASSLKRASNQPQHF	TGTGCCAGCAGTTTAAAACGGGCTAGCAATCAGCCCCAGCATTTT
-	TRBV6-1	-	TRBJ1-5	CTSTSRDGRYSNQPQHF	TGTACCAGCACCAGCCGGGACGGCCGATATAGCAATCAGCCCCAGCATTTT
few	TRBV27	TRBD1	TRBJ1-1	CASRWRGQGNTEAFF	TGTGCCAGCAGGTGGAGGGGACAGGGGAACACTGAAGCTTTCTTT
-	TRBV19	TRBD1	TRBJ2-2	CASSIRTGATGELFF	TGTGCCAGTAGTATACGGACAGGGGCCACCGGGGAGCTGTTTTTT